This TCR beta chain was sequenced during a study of T-cell memory formation after mild COVID-19. The 5'RACE method, run with constant-segment primers, produced TCR alpha and TCR beta cDNA libraries (carrying sample barcodes and UMIs). TCRdb reprocessed the 5' RACE reads with MiXCR, giving one entry per CDR3 protein. The table records about 340,000 distinct CDR3 sequences, around 21% of them present only once. Points from the study as a whole: Detection of some responders pre-infection suggested pre-existing cross-reactive memory T cells participated. CD4/CD8 balance characterized clones contracting day 15 to 85, and CD4+ skew characterized later expanders. There was no confirmation that second-wave clones peaking on day 37 were SARS-CoV-2 specific.

CDR1 and CDR2 (germline): SSHAT, FNYEAQ (reference sequence). V lost 2 bases and J lost 9, with 17 bases in between. This CDR3 is 15 amino acids long. As for this clonotype: Its target is not known.

Input material: PBMCs or a T cell subset sorted from them (not recorded which). This rearrangement joins TRBV7-7 to TRBJ2-1; D perhaps matches TRBD2 (6 bases). The TCR originated in an adult woman who had mild COVID-19 (a few samples of this study predate the infection). Cell type and time point are not known. CDR3 in amino acids: CASSLTAGNSGEQFF. DNA for the CDR3: TGTGCCAGCAGCTTAACTGCGGGGAATTCTGGTGAGCAGTTCTTC.